Listed below are T cell receptor beta chains from one sample, sequenced in a study of T cell changes during pregnancy in multiple sclerosis. Assay used: immunoSEQ multiplex PCR; TCRdb lists only in-frame clones, some missing. The sample lists roughly 20,000 clones, around 87% occurring once. The specimen was CD8+ T cells from peripheral blood mononuclear cells, collected in the third trimester of pregnancy. These receptors were obtained from a female donor in good health, enrolled as a control in a pregnancy study. The CDR3 runs from the conserved cysteine through the conserved F or W. The D gene is left open where the match is weak. For some rows the clone size is stated as once, few or many, or as a class when expanded; others skip it.

size: .
J: TRBJ2-7
D: TRBD1
V: TRBV5-1
CDR3: CASSRGSGQGGLLYF
DNA: TGCGCCAGCAGCAGGGGTTCAGGACAGGGGGGTCTTTTGTACTTC

size: .
J: TRBJ2-5
D: TRBD2
V: TRBV5-1
CDR3: CASSGSASGHQETQYF
DNA: TGCGCCAGCAGCGGCTCGGCTAGCGGACACCAAGAGACCCAGTACTTC

size: .
J: TRBJ2-7
D: .
V: TRBV5-1
CDR3: CASSDRMSGGPYEQYF
DNA: TGCGCCAGCAGCGATAGAATGTCCGGGGGGCCCTACGAGCAGTACTTC

size: .
J: TRBJ2-3
D: .
V: TRBV10-3
CDR3: CAIKKDSVEPDTQYF
DNA: TGTGCCATCAAAAAAGATTCGGTCGAACCAGATACGCAGTATTTT

size: .
J: TRBJ2-2
D: TRBD2
V: TRBV15
CDR3: CATSRDGGGPGELFF
DNA: TGTGCCACCAGCCGAGACGGGGGAGGGCCCGGGGAGCTGTTTTTT

size: few
J: TRBJ2-5
D: .
V: TRBV5-1
CDR3: CASSLDGAFQETQYF
DNA: TGCGCCAGCAGCTTGGATGGAGCTTTCCAAGAGACCCAGTACTTC

size: .
J: TRBJ1-1
D: .
V: TRBV23-1
CDR3: CASSQSSGKRICWDTEAFF
DNA: TGCGCCAGCAGTCAATCGTCCGGGAAACGGATTTGTTGGGACACTGAAGCTTTCTTT

size: .
J: TRBJ1-5
D: .
V: TRBV4-2
CDR3: CASSQGSGEVQPQHF
DNA: TGTGCCAGCAGCCAAGGTTCGGGGGAGGTTCAGCCCCAGCATTTT

size: .
J: TRBJ2-7
D: TRBD1
V: TRBV27
CDR3: CASSRQGATYEQYF
DNA: TGTGCCAGCAGTCGACAGGGAGCCACCTACGAGCAGTACTTC

size: .
J: TRBJ1-2
D: .
V: TRBV4-1
CDR3: CASSLEVTANYGYTF
DNA: TGCGCCAGCAGCCTCGAGGTCACGGCTAACTATGGCTACACCTTC

size: .
J: TRBJ2-7
D: .
V: TRBV4-2
CDR3: CASSQAVDRGSYEQYF
DNA: TGTGCCAGCAGCCAAGCAGTGGATAGAGGCTCCTACGAGCAGTACTTC

size: .
J: TRBJ2-7
D: TRBD1
V: TRBV27
CDR3: CASSPRDRGYEQYF
DNA: TGTGCCAGCAGTCCTCGGGACAGGGGCTACGAGCAGTACTTC

size: .
J: TRBJ1-2
D: TRBD1
V: TRBV19
CDR3: CASSMARDRGLGGYTF
DNA: TGTGCCAGTAGTATGGCACGGGACAGGGGGCTCGGTGGCTACACCTTC

size: once
J: TRBJ2-7
D: .
V: TRBV5-8
CDR3: CASSRRAQGINEQYF
DNA: TGTGCCAGCAGCCGGAGGGCCCAAGGGATAAACGAGCAGTACTTC

size: .
J: TRBJ2-3
D: TRBD2
V: TRBV6-4
CDR3: CASSEGGRPDTQYF
DNA: TGTGCCAGCAGTGAGGGCGGGAGGCCAGATACGCAGTATTTT

size: .
J: TRBJ2-3
D: .
V: TRBV6-6
CDR3: CASSYSFTADTQYF
DNA: TGTGCCAGCAGTTACTCTTTTACGGCAGATACGCAGTATTTT

size: few
J: TRBJ2-1
D: TRBD2
V: TRBV14
CDR3: CASSQDTATTSGGAHEQFF
DNA: TGTGCCAGCAGCCAAGATACCGCCACAACTAGCGGGGGGGCCCATGAGCAGTTCTTC

size: .
J: TRBJ2-2
D: TRBD1
V: TRBV5-1
CDR3: CASTDLDRANGELFF
DNA: TGCGCCAGCACCGATTTGGACAGGGCCAACGGGGAGCTGTTTTTT

size: once
J: TRBJ2-1
D: TRBD2
V: TRBV4-2
CDR3: CASSAASGGASDEQFF
DNA: TGTGCCAGCAGCGCGGCTAGCGGGGGGGCTTCGGATGAGCAGTTCTTC

size: .
J: TRBJ2-2
D: TRBD2
V: TRBV29-1
CDR3: CSVELAGGVGELFF
DNA: TGCAGCGTTGAACTGGCGGGAGGGGTCGGGGAGCTGTTTTTT

size: .
J: TRBJ2-7
D: TRBD2
V: TRBV25-1
CDR3: CASSEGLAVEQYF
DNA: TGTGCCAGCAGTGAAGGGCTAGCGGTCGAGCAGTACTTC

size: .
J: TRBJ1-4
D: .
V: TRBV28
CDR3: CASRQGTNEKLFF
DNA: TGTGCCAGCAGACAGGGAACTAATGAAAAACTGTTTTTT

size: .
J: TRBJ2-5
D: TRBD2
V: TRBV11-1
CDR3: CASSLAGKREWETQYF
DNA: TGTGCCAGCAGCTTAGCGGGAAAGCGGGAGTGGGAGACCCAGTACTTC

size: few
J: TRBJ2-7
D: TRBD1
V: TRBV7-9
CDR3: CASSSGGQGVYEQYF
DNA: TGTGCCAGCAGCTCGGGTGGACAGGGGGTCTACGAGCAGTACTTC

size: .
J: TRBJ2-7
D: TRBD1
V: TRBV28
CDR3: CASSSHRDSYEQYF
DNA: TGTGCCAGCAGTTCTCACCGGGACAGCTACGAGCAGTACTTC

size: .
J: TRBJ2-7
D: .
V: TRBV27
CDR3: CASSFPGTYEQYF
DNA: TGTGCCAGCAGTTTCCCGGGGACCTACGAGCAGTACTTC

size: .
J: TRBJ1-5
D: TRBD1
V: TRBV2
CDR3: CASSGDRGQADSNQPQHF
DNA: TGTGCCAGCAGTGGGGACAGGGGGCAAGCGGATAGCAATCAGCCCCAGCATTTT

size: .
J: TRBJ2-7
D: TRBD1
V: TRBV4-1
CDR3: CASSQQLPFGQGSYEQYF
DNA: TGCGCCAGCAGCCAACAGCTCCCCTTCGGACAGGGCTCCTACGAGCAGTACTTC

size: .
J: TRBJ2-1
D: .
V: TRBV27
CDR3: CASSLLGLYNEQFF
DNA: TGTGCCAGCAGTTTACTAGGCCTTTACAATGAGCAGTTCTTC

size: .
J: TRBJ2-3
D: TRBD2
V: TRBV7-2
CDR3: CASTPGGSTDTQYF
DNA: TGTGCCAGCACCCCGGGGGGGAGCACAGATACGCAGTATTTT

size: once
J: TRBJ1-3
D: .
V: TRBV6-1
CDR3: CASSVQSSGNTIYF
DNA: TGTGCCAGCAGTGTACAGAGCTCTGGAAACACCATATATTTT